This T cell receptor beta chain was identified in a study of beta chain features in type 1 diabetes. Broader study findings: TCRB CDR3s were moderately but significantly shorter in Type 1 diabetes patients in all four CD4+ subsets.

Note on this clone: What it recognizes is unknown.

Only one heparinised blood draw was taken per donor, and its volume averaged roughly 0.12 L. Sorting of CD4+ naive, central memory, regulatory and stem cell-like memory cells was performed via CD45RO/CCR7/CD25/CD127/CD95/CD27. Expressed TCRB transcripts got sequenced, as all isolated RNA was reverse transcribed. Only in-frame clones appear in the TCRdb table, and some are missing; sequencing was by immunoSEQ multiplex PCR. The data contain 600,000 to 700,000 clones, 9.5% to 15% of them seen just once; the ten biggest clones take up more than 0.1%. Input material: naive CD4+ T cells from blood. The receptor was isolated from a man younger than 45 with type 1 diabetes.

CDR3 loop: CASSWGGYSYEQYF. CDR3 DNA sequence: TGTGCCAGCAGCTGGGGAGGGTATTCCTACGAGCAGTACTTC. The chain combines TRBV7-9 with TRBJ2-7, with 7 bases that match TRBD2. The V gene end was trimmed by 4 bases and the J gene end by 1 base; junction bases not matched to a gene: 4. Germline CDR1 reads SEHNR; CDR2 reads FQNEAQ (reference sequence). This CDR3 contains 14 residues.